This entry is about one T cell receptor (beta chain). The CDR3 consists of 14 residues. Germline CDR1 and CDR2: LGHDT and YNNKEL (reference sequence). V was trimmed by 2 bases and J by 2 bases, leaving 7 bases between them. Sequencing was performed with immunoSEQ multiplex PCR; in TCRdb, only in-frame clones are kept and a portion is missing. The sample holds some 210,000 clones, around 84% seen once. This record belongs to a study of blood T cell repertoires in COVID-19. Study summary: Both acute and convalescent COVID-19 samples were obtained from the United States, Italy and Spain.

What was sequenced was peripheral blood. This rearrangement joins TRBV3-1 (or the pseudogene TRBV3-2) to TRBJ1-3, with a weak D call TRBD1 (6 bases). This clonotype was sampled from a human donor in a cohort sampled during active COVID-19. This chain's CDR3 is CASSQNRAGNTIYF. The DNA for the CDR3 is TGTGCCAGCAGCCAAAACAGGGCTGGAAACACCATATATTTT.